The 15 T cell receptor beta chains reported below all come from one sample, sequenced in a study of CD8 T cells in ankylosing spondylitis. The study, taken as a whole, reports: Characteristic, it appeared, of ankylosing spondylitis blood was a TCR beta motif of fewer than 10 highly homologous variants.

Their specific antigens are unknown. TCRdb ran MiXCR on the 5' RACE reads and lists one entry per CDR3 protein. The sample yields roughly 670,000 distinct CDR3 sequences, 15% to 20% seen once. The sequencing input was blood, either unsorted or a sorted T cell fraction (not recorded which). These receptors were collected from a male donor with ankylosing spondylitis.

This clonotype was observed a handful of times. The chain uses TRBV7-9 and TRBJ2-3; D may be TRBD2 (7 bases). The V and J ends lost 4 bases and 2 bases respectively, with 19 bases between them. This CDR3 has 17 amino acids. Germline-derived CDR1 and CDR2 are SEHNR and FQNEAQ (reference sequence). This CDR3 reads CASSSVVRGLNTDTQYF. DNA for the CDR3: TGTGCCAGCAGCTCAGTCGTGCGGGGGCTTAACACAGATACGCAGTATTTT.

The chain is built from TRBV4-1 and TRBJ1-2, with unresolved D. Germline values: CDR1 MGHRA, CDR2 YSYEKL. V gave up 0 bases and J gave up 4 bases, with 12 bases separating them. The CDR3 runs to 15 residues. CDR3 amino acids: CASSQEGNSPYGYTF. CDR3 DNA: TGCGCCAGCAGCCAAGAAGGGAACAGCCCCTATGGCTACACCTTC.

CDR3 in amino acids: CASSHPLSYEQYF. DNA for the CDR3: TGTGCCAGCAGCCACCCGCTCTCCTACGAGCAGTACTTC. The J gene is TRBJ2-7, the V gene TRBV3-1, with D hard to call. V lost 3 bases to trimming and J lost 0 bases, with 6 bases between them. Germline CDR1 and CDR2: LGHDT and YNNKEL (reference sequence). This CDR3 has 13 residues.

Only a few counts were recorded for this clonotype. J is TRBJ2-5 and V is TRBV7-9, with D perhaps being TRBD1 or TRBD2 (5 bases each). The CDR3 contains 16 residues. Germline V gene data show CDR1 as SEHNR and CDR2 as FQNEAQ (reference sequence). The V end lost 4 bases, the J end lost 7 bases, and 22 bases lay between the germline ends. The CDR3 loop reads CASSSFTPTSGGTQYF. In nucleotides, the CDR3 is TGTGCCAGCAGCTCTTTCACCCCCACTAGTGGGGGGACCCAGTACTTC.

This clonotype was counted between two and nine times. The chain combines TRBV20-1 with TRBJ1-5, with D perhaps TRBD1 (5 bases). This CDR3 has 13 residues. V was trimmed by 1 base and J by 9 bases, leaving 13 bases between them. Germline V gene data show CDR1 as DFQATT and CDR2 as SNEGSKA (reference sequence). CDR3: CSARGEAGGPQHF. In nucleotides, the CDR3 is TGCAGTGCTAGAGGCGAGGCGGGGGGGCCCCAGCATTTT.

In its sample, this clonotype was seen a few times. As DNA, the CDR3 is TGTGCCAGCAGCCCCCAGGGCAGCACTAACTATGGCTACACCTTC. It specifies CASSPQGSTNYGYTF. J is TRBJ1-2 and V is TRBV13, with TRBD1 as a possible D gene (5 bases). The V gene lost 5 bases and the J gene lost 0 bases, with 13 bases spanning the gap. CDR1 and CDR2 (germline): PRHDT, FYEKMQ (reference sequence). The CDR3 loop spans 15 amino acids.

This clonotype was recorded a few times. The genes are TRBV12-3 or TRBV12-4 and TRBJ1-2, with D unresolved. Between the trimmed V and J ends, which lost 3 bases and 7 bases, there was a span of 12 bases. The CDR3 runs 13 residues. The CDR3 spells CASSFKGWVGYTF. In DNA form, the CDR3 reads TGTGCCAGCAGTTTTAAGGGATGGGTTGGCTACACCTTC.

This rearrangement joins TRBV5-1 to TRBJ2-3; no reliable D call. V was clipped by 6 bases and J by 5 bases, with 7 bases between them. Germline V gives CDR1 SGHRS, CDR2 YFSETQ. The CDR3 is made up of 11 amino acids. CDR3 loop: CASNELDTQYF. The CDR3 DNA sequence: TGCGCCAGCAACGAGTTAGATACGCAGTATTTT.

The J gene is TRBJ1-1, the V gene TRBV12-3 or TRBV12-4; the match to TRBD1 covers 7 bases. This CDR3 comprises 13 residues. V shed 7 bases and J 3 bases; nucleotides not matched to a gene: 5. The CDR3: CASTIGGHTEAFF. The CDR3 region has the DNA TGTGCCAGCACCATAGGGGGCCACACTGAAGCTTTCTTT.

This clonotype was counted at least ten times. The chain recombines TRBV4-2 with TRBJ2-3, with TRBD2 identical over 10 bases. This CDR3 comprises 18 residues. The V gene's germline CDR1 is LGHNA and CDR2 YNFKEQ. V was pared by 4 bases and J by 4 bases, with 14 bases of the junction left unmatched. The DNA of the CDR3 is TGTGCCAGCAGCCGAGAGCCTAGCGGGAGTCCTGGGGCAGATACGCAGTATTTT. Protein sequence: CASSREPSGSPGADTQYF.

The chain recombines TRBV20-1 with TRBJ1-5; D gene uncertain. Per the germline V gene, CDR1 is DFQATT and CDR2 is SNEGSKA (reference sequence). The length of the CDR3 is 13 residues. The V and J ends lost 0 bases and 4 bases respectively, with 7 bases between them. As DNA, the CDR3 is TGCAGTGCTAGAGATCTTCTGAATCAGCCCCAGCATTTT. Translating it yields CSARDLLNQPQHF.

V and J are TRBV18 and TRBJ2-1; 12 nucleotides align to TRBD2. CDR3 length: 15 amino acids. CDR1 is KGHSH and CDR2 is LQKENI in the germline V gene. V lost 3 bases and J lost 9; bases outside the gene matches: 6. CDR3 in amino acids: CASSPLAGGQGEQFF. The DNA for the CDR3 is TGTGCCAGCTCACCTCTAGCGGGAGGGCAAGGTGAGCAGTTCTTC.

In its sample, this clonotype was seen many times. V usage is TRBV20-1 and J usage is TRBJ2-1; 12 bases are a match to TRBD1. Germline loops: CDR1 DFQATT, CDR2 SNEGSKA (reference sequence). V gave up 7 bases and J gave up 8 bases; unmatched junction bases: 9. The CDR3 loop spans 14 amino acids. CDR3: CSVGRDRGRDEQFF. The CDR3 nucleotides read TGCAGTGTAGGCCGGGACAGGGGGCGGGATGAGCAGTTCTTC.

This clonotype has a count of ten or more. The gene calls are TRBV12-3 or TRBV12-4 and TRBJ2-3, with D uncertain. The V end was cut by 6 bases, the J end by 0 bases, with 7 bases between. CDR3 size: 13 residues. CDR3 residues: CASSYPSTDTQYF. The CDR3 DNA sequence: TGTGCCAGCAGCTACCCTAGCACAGATACGCAGTATTTT.

In its sample, this clonotype was seen a few times. This sequence joins TRBV5-6 and TRBJ1-1; TRBD1 matches at 9 bases. This CDR3 is built from 15 residues. Germline assignment: CDR1 SGHDT and CDR2 YYEEEE. V was clipped by 1 base and J by 1 base; unmatched bases: 2. The CDR3 DNA reads TGTGCCAGCAGCTTGTGGGACAGGGAGAACACTGAAGCTTTCTTT. Translated, it gives CASSLWDRENTEAFF.